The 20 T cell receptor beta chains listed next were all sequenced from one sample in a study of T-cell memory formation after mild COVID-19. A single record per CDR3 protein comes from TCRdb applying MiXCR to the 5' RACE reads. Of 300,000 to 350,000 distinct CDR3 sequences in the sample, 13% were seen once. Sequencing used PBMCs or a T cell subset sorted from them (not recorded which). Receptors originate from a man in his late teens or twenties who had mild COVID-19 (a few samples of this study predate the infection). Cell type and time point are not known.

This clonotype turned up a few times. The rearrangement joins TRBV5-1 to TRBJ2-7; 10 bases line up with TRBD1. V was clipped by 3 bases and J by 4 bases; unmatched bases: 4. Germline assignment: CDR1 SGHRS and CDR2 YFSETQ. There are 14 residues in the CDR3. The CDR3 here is CASSWWDRGYEQYF. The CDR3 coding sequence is TGCGCCAGCAGCTGGTGGGACAGGGGTTACGAGCAGTACTTC.

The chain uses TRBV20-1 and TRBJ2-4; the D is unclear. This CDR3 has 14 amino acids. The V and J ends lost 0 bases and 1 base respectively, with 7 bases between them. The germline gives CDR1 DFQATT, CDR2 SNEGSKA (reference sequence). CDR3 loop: CSARDVGAKNIQYF. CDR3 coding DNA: TGCAGTGCTAGAGATGTGGGGGCCAAAAACATTCAGTACTTC.

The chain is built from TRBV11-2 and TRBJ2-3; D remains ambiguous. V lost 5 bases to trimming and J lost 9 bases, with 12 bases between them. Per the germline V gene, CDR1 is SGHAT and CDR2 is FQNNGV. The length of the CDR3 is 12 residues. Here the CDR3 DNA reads TGTGCCAGCAGCATCGACCCCCCCACGCAGTATTTT. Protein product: CASSIDPPTQYF. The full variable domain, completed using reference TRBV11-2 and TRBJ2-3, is EAGVAQSPRYKIIEKRQSVAFWCNPISGHATLYWYQQILGQGPKLLIQFQNNGVVDDSQLPKDRFSAERLKGVDSTLKIQPAKLEDSAVYLCASSIDPPTQYFGPGTRLTVL.

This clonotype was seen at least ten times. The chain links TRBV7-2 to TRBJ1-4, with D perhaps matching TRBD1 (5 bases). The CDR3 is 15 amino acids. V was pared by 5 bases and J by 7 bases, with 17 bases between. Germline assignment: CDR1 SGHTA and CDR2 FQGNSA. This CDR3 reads CASSPRPTQGEKLFF. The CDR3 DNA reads TGTGCCAGCAGCCCCAGACCAACCCAGGGTGAAAAACTGTTTTTT.

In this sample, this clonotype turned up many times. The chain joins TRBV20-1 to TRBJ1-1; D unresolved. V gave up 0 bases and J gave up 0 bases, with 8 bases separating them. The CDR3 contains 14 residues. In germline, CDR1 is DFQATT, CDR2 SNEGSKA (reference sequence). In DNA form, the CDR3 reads TGCAGTGCTAGAGAGGGCGTCATGAACACTGAAGCTTTCTTT. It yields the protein CSAREGVMNTEAFF.

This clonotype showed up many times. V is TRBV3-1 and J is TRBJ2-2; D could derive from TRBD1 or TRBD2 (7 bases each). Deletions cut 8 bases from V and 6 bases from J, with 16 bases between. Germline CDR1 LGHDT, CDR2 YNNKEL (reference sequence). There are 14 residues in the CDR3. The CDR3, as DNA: TGTGCCAGCTTTGACAGGGAGGGTCCCGGGGAGCTGTTTTTT. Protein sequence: CASFDREGPGELFF.

CDR3 region: CASSLGNRVGSYNEQFF. The CDR3 nucleotides are TGTGCCAGCAGCTTGGGGAACAGGGTAGGCTCCTACAATGAGCAGTTCTTC. The chain recombines TRBV5-6 with TRBJ2-1, with D possibly TRBD1 on 6 matching bases. The CDR3 sequence is 17 residues long. Trimming shortened V by 0 bases and J by 0 bases, and 13 bases separated the two germline ends. Germline V gene lookup returns CDR1 SGHDT and CDR2 YYEEEE.

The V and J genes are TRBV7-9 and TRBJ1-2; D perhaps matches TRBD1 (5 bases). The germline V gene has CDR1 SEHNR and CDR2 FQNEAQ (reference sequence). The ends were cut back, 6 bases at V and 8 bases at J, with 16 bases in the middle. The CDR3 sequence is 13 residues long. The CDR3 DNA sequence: TGTGCCAGCAGGCCCGAAGGGGAGGTCGGCTACACCTTC. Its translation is CASRPEGEVGYTF.

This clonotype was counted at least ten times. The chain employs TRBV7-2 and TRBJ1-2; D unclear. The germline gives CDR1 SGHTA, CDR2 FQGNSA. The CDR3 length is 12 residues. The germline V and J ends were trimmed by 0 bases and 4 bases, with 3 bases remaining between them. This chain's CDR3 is CASSLAGYGYTF. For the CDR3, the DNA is TGTGCCAGCAGCTTAGCCGGCTATGGCTACACCTTC.

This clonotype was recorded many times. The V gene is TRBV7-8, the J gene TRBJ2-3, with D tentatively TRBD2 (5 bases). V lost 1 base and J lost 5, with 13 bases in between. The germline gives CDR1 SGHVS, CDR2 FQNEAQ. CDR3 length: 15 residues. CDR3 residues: CASSLVEGLRDTQYF. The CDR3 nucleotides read TGTGCCAGCAGCTTAGTCGAGGGATTGAGAGATACGCAGTATTTT.

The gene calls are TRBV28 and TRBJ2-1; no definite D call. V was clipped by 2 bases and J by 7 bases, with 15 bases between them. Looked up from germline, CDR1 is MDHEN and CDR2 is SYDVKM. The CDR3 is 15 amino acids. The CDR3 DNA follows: TGTGCCAGCAGTTTACTCTACGGCGGTGGGAATGAGCAGTTCTTC. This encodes CASSLLYGGGNEQFF.

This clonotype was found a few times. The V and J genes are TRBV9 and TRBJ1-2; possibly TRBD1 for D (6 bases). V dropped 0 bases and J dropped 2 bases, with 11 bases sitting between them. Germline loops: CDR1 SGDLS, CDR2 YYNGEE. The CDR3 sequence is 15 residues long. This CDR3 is CASSVEEGENYGYTF. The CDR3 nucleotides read TGTGCCAGCAGCGTAGAGGAGGGGGAAAACTATGGCTACACCTTC.

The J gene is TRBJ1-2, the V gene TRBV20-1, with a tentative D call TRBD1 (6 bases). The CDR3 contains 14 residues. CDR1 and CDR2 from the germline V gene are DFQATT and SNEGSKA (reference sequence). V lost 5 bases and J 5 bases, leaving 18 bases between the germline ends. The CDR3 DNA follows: TGCAGTGCTCGGAGGGGGGGCTGGGAATATGGCTACACCTTC. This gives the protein CSARRGGWEYGYTF.

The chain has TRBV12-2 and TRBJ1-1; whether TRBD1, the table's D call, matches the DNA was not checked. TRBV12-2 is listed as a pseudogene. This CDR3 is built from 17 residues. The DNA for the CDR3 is TGTGCAAGTCGCCCATCTTATCCCCTCCAGGGGGCCACTGAAGCTTTCTTT. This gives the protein CASRPSYPLQGATEAFF.

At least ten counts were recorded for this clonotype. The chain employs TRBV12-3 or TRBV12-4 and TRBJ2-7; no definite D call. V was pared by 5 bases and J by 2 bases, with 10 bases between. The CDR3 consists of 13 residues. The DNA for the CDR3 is TGTGCCAGCAGTCTCGGACGGGCCTACGAGCAGTACTTC. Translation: CASSLGRAYEQYF.

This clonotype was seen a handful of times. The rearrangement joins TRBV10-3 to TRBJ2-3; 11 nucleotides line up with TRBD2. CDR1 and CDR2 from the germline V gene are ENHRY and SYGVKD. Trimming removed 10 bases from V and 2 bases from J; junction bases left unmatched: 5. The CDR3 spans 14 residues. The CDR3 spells CATLAGGNTDTQYF. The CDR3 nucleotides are TGTGCCACCCTAGCGGGGGGTAACACAGATACGCAGTATTTT.

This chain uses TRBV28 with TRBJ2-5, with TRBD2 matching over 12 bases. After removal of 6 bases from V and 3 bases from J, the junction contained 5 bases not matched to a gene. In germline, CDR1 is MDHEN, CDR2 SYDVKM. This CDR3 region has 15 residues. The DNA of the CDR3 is TGTGCCAGCAGCCGAAGGACTAGCGGGGAAGAGACCCAGTACTTC. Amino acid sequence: CASSRRTSGEETQYF.

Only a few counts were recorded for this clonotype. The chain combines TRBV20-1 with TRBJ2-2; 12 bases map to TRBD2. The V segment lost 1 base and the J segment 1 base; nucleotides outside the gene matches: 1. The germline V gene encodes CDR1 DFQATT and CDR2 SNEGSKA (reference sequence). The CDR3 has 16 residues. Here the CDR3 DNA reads TGCAGTGCTAGAGTACTAGCGGGGGGGAACACCGGGGAGCTGTTTTTT. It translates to CSARVLAGGNTGELFF.

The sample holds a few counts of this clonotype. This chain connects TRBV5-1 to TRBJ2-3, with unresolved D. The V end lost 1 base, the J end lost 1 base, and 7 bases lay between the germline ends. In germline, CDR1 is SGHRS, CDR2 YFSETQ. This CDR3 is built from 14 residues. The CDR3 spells CASSLPTGTDTQYF. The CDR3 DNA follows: TGCGCCAGCAGCTTGCCTACCGGCACAGATACGCAGTATTTT.

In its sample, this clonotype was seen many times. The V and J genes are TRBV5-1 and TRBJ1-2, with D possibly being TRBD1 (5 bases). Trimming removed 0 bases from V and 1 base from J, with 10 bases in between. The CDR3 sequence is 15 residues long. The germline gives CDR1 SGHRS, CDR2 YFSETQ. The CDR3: CASSLGDVGNYGYTF. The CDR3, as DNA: TGCGCCAGCAGCTTGGGGGACGTGGGTAACTATGGCTACACCTTC.